The subject of this entry is one TCR beta chain. The same CDR3 can be traced to other DNA sequences in this sample. This entry comes from a study of blood T cell repertoires in COVID-19. Study background: The United States, Italy and Spain supplied acute and convalescent COVID-19 samples. The cDNA or gDNA used as material had been derived from T cells, B-cell-depleted T cells, or PBMCs.

In the authors' methods: Reference gene primer amplification yielded estimated nucleated cell counts. Assay used: immunoSEQ multiplex PCR; TCRdb lists only in-frame clones, some missing. V and J calls and clone size are those listed in that table; D and trimming were worked out from the DNA. The sample carries some 150,000 clones, 80% to 90% recorded once. The sample comprised peripheral blood. The receptor was isolated from a man aged 70 or older with acute or convalescent COVID-19.

The chain's CDR3 is CSARDTYEQYF. The CDR3 DNA follows: TGCAGTGCTAGGGACACCTACGAGCAGTACTTC. J is TRBJ2-7 and V is TRBV20-1; perhaps TRBD1 as D (5 bases). The ends were cut back, 3 bases at V and 2 bases at J, with 5 bases in the middle. The CDR3 loop spans 11 amino acids. Germline V gene data show CDR1 as DFQATT and CDR2 as SNEGSKA (reference sequence).